This passage covers 11 T cell receptor beta chains from one sample sequenced in a study of response to subunit inactivated influenza vaccine. MiXCR, applied by TCRdb to the RT-PCR reads, yields one record per CDR3 protein. The table has fewer than 550,000 distinct CDR3 sequences, roughly 23% seen once. The sequences come from CD4+ T cells sorted from PBMCs, collected about 5 days after vaccination. These receptors came from a man aged 45 to 65 who received an inactivated influenza vaccine.

This clonotype was seen only a few times. The genes are TRBV5-1 and TRBJ2-7; weak D call: TRBD2 (6 bases). Per germline, CDR1 SGHRS and CDR2 YFSETQ. There are 14 residues in the CDR3. The V end was cut by 0 bases, the J end by 3 bases, with 10 bases between. The CDR3 spells CASSLGGVRYEQYF. The CDR3 region has the DNA TGCGCCAGCAGCTTGGGGGGGGTGCGCTACGAGCAGTACTTC.

This rearrangement joins TRBV11-2 to TRBJ1-2, with 7 bases fitting TRBD1. CDR3 length: 18 residues. Germline CDR1 SGHAT, CDR2 FQNNGV. V lost 5 bases and J lost 1; bases outside the gene matches: 16. CDR3 DNA: TGTGCCAGCAGCGCCCTCCCCCTCCCGGGACAGCTTAACTATGGCTACACCTTC. Protein sequence: CASSALPLPGQLNYGYTF.

The chain has TRBV2 and TRBJ2-6; D perhaps matches TRBD2 (5 bases). With 2 bases removed from V and 2 bases from J, the gap between germline ends came to 7 bases. The CDR3 covers 15 residues. Germline V CDR1 and CDR2: SNHLY, FYNNEI. CDR3: CASSERGTGANVLTF. The CDR3 nucleotides are TGTGCCAGCAGTGAAAGAGGGACTGGGGCCAACGTCCTGACTTTC.

V usage is TRBV5-1 and J usage is TRBJ2-4, with 7 bases matching TRBD1. This CDR3 is 15 amino acids long. Losses at the gene ends were 0 bases for V and 3 bases for J; bases not matched to a gene: 3. Germline V gene lookup returns CDR1 SGHRS and CDR2 YFSETQ. The CDR3 loop is CASSLVGGFKNIQYF. The CDR3 DNA reads TGCGCCAGCAGCTTGGTAGGGGGCTTCAAAAACATTCAGTACTTC. The full variable domain, rest sourced from reference TRBV5-1 and TRBJ2-4, is KAGVTQTPRYLIKTRGQQVTLSCSPISGHRSVSWYQQTPGQGLQFLFEYFSETQRNKGNFPGRFSGRQFSNSRSEMNVSTLELGDSALYLCASSLVGGFKNIQYFGAGTRLSVL.

The rearrangement uses TRBV19 and TRBJ2-2, with D perhaps matching TRBD2 (5 bases). Germline V gene sequence: CDR1 LNHDA, CDR2 SQIVND (reference sequence). The V end lost 7 bases, the J end lost 5 bases, and 14 bases lay between the germline ends. The CDR3 covers 14 residues. The CDR3 coding sequence is TGTGCCAGTATAGCGCAGTCGGGAACCGGGGAGCTGTTTTTT. This encodes CASIAQSGTGELFF.

This clonotype was seen a few times. The DNA of the CDR3 is TGTGCCAGCAGCTTACAGGGCTACGGAAACACCATATATTTT. The encoded protein is CASSLQGYGNTIYF. This sequence joins TRBV7-9 and TRBJ1-3, with D maybe TRBD1 (5 bases). The V end was cut by 2 bases, the J end by 4 bases, with 9 bases between. Per the germline V gene, CDR1 is SEHNR and CDR2 is FQNEAQ (reference sequence). CDR3 size: 14 residues.

The genes are TRBV18 and TRBJ1-3; 7 positions agree with TRBD1. Trimming removed 4 bases from V and 0 bases from J; junction bases left unmatched: 6. CDR1 and CDR2 (germline): KGHSH, LQKENI. CDR3 size: 16 residues. CDR3 sequence reads: CASSLDRAISGNTIYF. The CDR3 DNA sequence: TGTGCCAGCTCACTCGACAGGGCGATCTCTGGAAACACCATATATTTT.

This clonotype was observed at least ten times. The chain combines TRBV5-6 with TRBJ2-3, with 11 bases fitting TRBD2. The germline V gene has CDR1 SGHDT and CDR2 YYEEEE. CDR3 size: 16 residues. Unmatched junction bases numbered 3, after V lost 0 bases and J lost 3 bases. For the CDR3, the DNA is TGTGCCAGCAGCTTGGTGGCTAGCGGGAGGACAGATACGCAGTATTTT. Translating it yields CASSLVASGRTDTQYF.

This clonotype was seen a handful of times. V gene TRBV15 combines with J gene TRBJ2-7; possible D gene TRBD2, 5 bases. In germline, CDR1 is LNHNV, CDR2 YYDKDF (reference sequence). This CDR3 region has 14 residues. The V and J ends lost 4 bases and 4 bases respectively, with 14 bases between them. The CDR3 DNA follows: TGTGCCACCAGCAACCAGTCACCGGGGTACGAGCAGTACTTC. Translated: CATSNQSPGYEQYF.

V and J are TRBV20-1 and TRBJ2-3; no clear D. Trimming shortened V by 1 base and J by 6 bases, and 20 bases separated the two germline ends. CDR1 is DFQATT and CDR2 is SNEGSKA in the germline V gene (reference sequence). The CDR3 is 16 residues long. In DNA form, the CDR3 reads TGCAGTGCTAGAGCGGTACCCGGGCGGCATGCGGATACGCAGTATTTT. It codes for CSARAVPGRHADTQYF.

This rearrangement joins TRBV5-1 to TRBJ1-1, with D unclear. Germline values: CDR1 SGHRS, CDR2 YFSETQ. This CDR3 contains 12 residues. Deletions cut 0 bases from V and 6 bases from J, with 6 bases between. The CDR3 DNA reads TGCGCCAGCAGCTTGGAAGGGTCTGAAGCTTTCTTT. Amino acids: CASSLEGSEAFF.